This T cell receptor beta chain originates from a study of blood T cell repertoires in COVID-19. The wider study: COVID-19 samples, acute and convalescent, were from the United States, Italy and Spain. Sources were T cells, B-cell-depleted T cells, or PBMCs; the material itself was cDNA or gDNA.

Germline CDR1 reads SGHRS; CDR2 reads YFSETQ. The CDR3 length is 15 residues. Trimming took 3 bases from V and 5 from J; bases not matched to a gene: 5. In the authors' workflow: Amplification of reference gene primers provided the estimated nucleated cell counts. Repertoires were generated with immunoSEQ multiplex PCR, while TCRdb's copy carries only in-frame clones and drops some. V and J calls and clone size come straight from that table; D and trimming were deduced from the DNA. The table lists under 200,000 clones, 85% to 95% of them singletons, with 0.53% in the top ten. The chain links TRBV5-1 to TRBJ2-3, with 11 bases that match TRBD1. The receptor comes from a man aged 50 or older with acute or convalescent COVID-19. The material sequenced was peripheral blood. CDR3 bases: TGCGCCAGCAGCTCCGGACAGGGGGCCGGAGATACGCAGTATTTT. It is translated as CASSSGQGAGDTQYF. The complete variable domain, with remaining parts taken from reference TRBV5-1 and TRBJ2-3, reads KAGVTQTPRYLIKTRGQQVTLSCSPISGHRSVSWYQQTPGQGLQFLFEYFSETQRNKGNFPGRFSGRQFSNSRSEMNVSTLELGDSALYLCASSSGQGAGDTQYFGPGTRLTVL.